Below are 15 T cell receptor beta chains sequenced from a single sample in a study of blood T cell repertoires in COVID-19. Clones were read by immunoSEQ multiplex PCR, and TCRdb kept only the in-frame ones, dropping some. This sample has under 250,000 clones; about 78% occur once, and the top ten carry around 6%. Sequenced: peripheral blood. These TCRs come from a woman aged 65 to 85 with acute or convalescent COVID-19.

The J gene is TRBJ2-7, the V gene TRBV7-8, with 11 bases aligning to TRBD2. Germline-derived CDR1 and CDR2 are SGHVS and FQNEAQ. The V gene end was trimmed by 3 bases and the J gene end by 3 bases; junction bases not matched to a gene: 10. There are 17 residues in the CDR3. The DNA for the CDR3 is TGTGCCAGCAGCTTTCAGCTAGCGGGAGGACCTCACTACGAGCAGTACTTC. Protein product: CASSFQLAGGPHYEQYF.

The V and J genes are TRBV27 and TRBJ1-5; 8 positions match TRBD1. Germline assignment: CDR1 MNHEY and CDR2 SMNVEV (reference sequence). V trimming: 9 bases; J trimming: 2 bases; junction bases outside the gene matches: 9. The CDR3 contains 15 residues. CDR3 sequence: CARPLPGQGNQPQHF. CDR3 nucleotide sequence: TGTGCCAGGCCCTTACCGGGACAGGGCAATCAGCCCCAGCATTTT.

The chain couples TRBV9 to TRBJ2-7, with 7 bases lining up with TRBD2. The CDR3 covers 15 residues. The ends lost 0 bases at V and 7 bases at J; junction bases unmatched: 10. Germline CDR1 SGDLS, CDR2 YYNGEE. In nucleotides, the CDR3 is TGTGCCAGCAGCGTAGGAGGGCGGGAGTCGGTAGAGCAGTACTTC. This codes for CASSVGGRESVEQYF.

V and J are TRBV28 and TRBJ1-5; the D is unclear. V was trimmed by 2 bases and J by 7 bases, leaving 12 bases between them. Looked up from germline, CDR1 is MDHEN and CDR2 is SYDVKM. This CDR3 is 14 amino acids long. CDR3 loop: CASSLTPGEQPQHF. The CDR3 DNA follows: TGTGCCAGCAGTTTAACGCCAGGCGAACAGCCCCAGCATTTT. The whole variable domain, remainder taken from reference TRBV28 and TRBJ1-5, is DVKVTQSSRYLVKRTGEKVFLECVQDMDHENMFWYRQDPGLGLRLIYFSYDVKMKEKGDIPEGYSVSREKKERFSLILESASTNQTSMYLCASSLTPGEQPQHFGDGTRLSIL.

The chain is built from TRBV3-1 (or the pseudogene TRBV3-2) and TRBJ2-7, with TRBD2 identical over 7 bases. The CDR3 totals 14 residues. V dropped 4 bases and J dropped 5; count of bases not matched to a gene: 8. In germline, CDR1 is LGHDT, CDR2 YNNKEL (reference sequence). CDR3 sequence: CASSRSGGVHEQYF. For the CDR3, the DNA is TGTGCCAGCAGCCGGTCGGGAGGCGTCCACGAGCAGTACTTC.

The rearrangement joins TRBV28 to TRBJ2-7; D is possibly TRBD1 (5 bases). CDR1 and CDR2 (germline): MDHEN, SYDVKM. The ends were cut back, 7 bases at V and 3 bases at J, with 16 bases in the middle. This CDR3 region has 14 residues. CDR3 nucleotide sequence: TGTGCCAGCAACCCGTTGTGGGGCATCTACGAGCAGTACTTC. It yields the protein CASNPLWGIYEQYF.

The rearrangement links TRBV20-1 to TRBJ1-1; D remains ambiguous. This CDR3 region has 11 residues. The ends were cut back, 8 bases at V and 1 base at J, with 8 bases in the middle. The germline V gene encodes CDR1 DFQATT and CDR2 SNEGSKA (reference sequence). CDR3 in DNA: TGCAGTCGAAACAAGAACACTGAAGCTTTCTTT. Protein: CSRNKNTEAFF.

The chain couples TRBV6-4 to TRBJ2-1, with TRBD1 identical over 7 bases. CDR3 size: 14 residues. The germline V gene encodes CDR1 MRHNA and CDR2 SNTAGT. J lost 5 bases, V lost 4 bases, and 5 bases had no gene match. The CDR3 loop reads CASSADRLHNEQFF. CDR3 nucleotide sequence: TGTGCCAGCAGTGCGGACAGGCTCCACAATGAGCAGTTCTTC.

CDR3 nucleotides: TGCGCCAGCAGCTCCTCTAGCGGGAGAACCGGGGAGCTGTTTTTT. It is translated as CASSSSSGRTGELFF. The gene calls are TRBV5-1 and TRBJ2-2; 10 positions agree with TRBD2. The length of the CDR3 is 15 residues. The V segment lost 3 bases and the J segment 5 bases; nucleotides outside the gene matches: 4. Per germline, CDR1 SGHRS and CDR2 YFSETQ.

The table lists this clone with a few counts. V usage is TRBV2 and J usage is TRBJ1-5; TRBD1 matches at 11 bases. Germline lookup yields CDR1 SNHLY and CDR2 FYNNEI. The length of the CDR3 is 13 residues. V dropped 8 bases and J dropped 3; count of bases not matched to a gene: 0. The CDR3 region is CASGQGANQPQHF. CDR3 coding DNA: TGTGCCAGCGGACAGGGGGCCAATCAGCCCCAGCATTTT.

This rearrangement joins TRBV10-3 to TRBJ2-7, with 8 bases aligning to TRBD2. The CDR3 runs to 14 residues. With 4 bases clipped from V and 6 bases from J, the junction kept 8 bases outside the gene matches. Germline CDR1 reads ENHRY; CDR2 reads SYGVKD. The CDR3 coding sequence is TGTGCCATCAGTGGATCGGGACTAGAGCTCGAGCAGTACTTC. It codes for CAISGSGLELEQYF.

The V gene is TRBV6-5, the J gene TRBJ1-1; 7 bases fit TRBD1. V trimming: 1 base; J trimming: 4 bases; junction bases outside the gene matches: 3. The CDR3 totals 14 residues. Germline CDR1 is MNHEY and CDR2 is SVGAGI. The CDR3 is CASSYYRGGTEAFF. CDR3 DNA sequence: TGTGCCAGCAGTTACTACAGGGGTGGCACTGAAGCTTTCTTT.

This chain links TRBV29-1 with TRBJ1-2; D might be TRBD1 (5 bases). V was pared by 0 bases and J by 13 bases, with 18 bases between. Germline lookup yields CDR1 SQVTM and CDR2 ANQGSEA. CDR3 size: 13 residues. The CDR3 region has the DNA TGCAGCGTTGAAGATGGGGGGGACCTTTTCTTCACCTTC. As protein: CSVEDGGDLFFTF.

This chain joins TRBV29-1 and TRBJ2-5, with TRBD2 matching over 8 bases. Germline V gene sequence: CDR1 SQVTM, CDR2 ANQGSEA. J lost 5 bases, V lost 3 bases, and 8 bases had no gene match. The CDR3 loop spans 14 amino acids. The CDR3 DNA reads TGCAGCGTTGATCGTCCCACTAGCGGTGAGACCCAGTACTTC. Translation gives CSVDRPTSGETQYF.

This chain connects TRBV9 to TRBJ1-6; 10 positions match TRBD1. This CDR3 has 16 residues. Germline V gene lookup returns CDR1 SGDLS and CDR2 YYNGEE. Trimming cost V 4 bases and J 6 bases; bases outside gene matches: 7. The CDR3 is CASSTPTGGLNSPLHF. Written as DNA, the CDR3 is TGTGCCAGCAGCACCCCGACAGGGGGCCTTAATTCACCCCTCCACTTT. Together with reference TRBV9 and TRBJ1-6, the CDR3 gives the full variable domain: DSGVTQTPKHLITATGQRVTLRCSPRSGDLSVYWYQQSLDQGLQFLIQYYNGEERAKGNILERFSAQQFPDLHSELNLSSLELGDSALYFCASSTPTGGLNSPLHFGNGTRLTVT.